The next 17 T cell receptor beta chains were all read from a single sample in a study of cytomegalovirus exposure and HLA in healthy donors. Both 60 Vbeta primers and 13 Jbeta primers went into the PCR. Produced via immunoSEQ multiplex PCR; TCRdb's table is partial and in-frame only. This sample has 150,000 to 200,000 clones, with 77% found just once. Material for sequencing was PBMCs. These receptors all stem from a woman in her fifties or sixties in good health and CMV-seropositive.

This rearrangement joins TRBV9 to TRBJ1-6, with 12 bases matching TRBD1. CDR1 SGDLS and CDR2 YYNGEE come from the germline V gene. V was pared by 1 base and J by 10 bases, with 3 bases of the junction left unmatched. The CDR3 sequence is 15 residues long. The CDR3 DNA sequence: TGTGCCAGCAGCGTAAGGGGACAGGGGGCCTCACCCCTCCACTTT. Its translation is CASSVRGQGASPLHF.

The chain couples TRBV4-1 to TRBJ2-3; TRBD1 matches at 9 bases. The germline V gene encodes CDR1 MGHRA and CDR2 YSYEKL. V gave up 3 bases and J gave up 2 bases; unmatched junction bases: 9. There are 17 residues in the CDR3. CDR3 region: CASSHPRTGATTDTQYF. CDR3 DNA: TGCGCCAGCAGCCATCCCCGGACAGGGGCGACCACAGATACGCAGTATTTT.

This clone was counted between two and nine times. The rearrangement joins TRBV2 to TRBJ1-5, with D perhaps TRBD1 (6 bases). From germline, CDR1 is SNHLY and CDR2 FYNNEI. Trimming took off 9 bases at V and 2 bases at J, with 14 bases between the two ends. The CDR3 sequence is 14 residues long. CDR3 sequence reads: CASSTGYGNQPQHF. The CDR3 DNA sequence: TGTGCCAGTTCTACAGGGTACGGCAATCAGCCCCAGCATTTT.

V and J are TRBV4-2 and TRBJ1-2; TRBD1 is a possible D gene (6 bases). V lost 0 bases, J lost 8 bases, and 13 bases lay in between. This CDR3 is built from 14 residues. Looked up from germline, CDR1 is LGHNA and CDR2 is YNFKEQ. The CDR3 DNA reads TGTGCCAGCAGCCAAGATGAGACAGGCGTAGGCTACACCTTC. Translation gives CASSQDETGVGYTF.

This sequence joins TRBV4-2 and TRBJ2-7; 7 bases map to TRBD1. Germline loops: CDR1 LGHNA, CDR2 YNFKEQ. CDR3 length: 15 residues. V lost 4 bases and J lost 0; bases outside the gene matches: 6. The CDR3 DNA sequence: TGTGCCAGCAGCCTAGGGGGCCAGGCCTCCTACGAGCAGTACTTC. Amino acids: CASSLGGQASYEQYF.

This clone was counted once. Different DNA sequences within this sample yield the same CDR3. This chain connects TRBV5-1 to TRBJ2-1, with 13 nucleotides matching TRBD2. Germline V lookup: CDR1 SGHRS, CDR2 YFSETQ. The CDR3 contains 15 residues. The junction had 12 bases not matched to a gene; V was cut back by 8 bases and J by 10 bases. The CDR3 nucleotides are TGCGCCAGTAGTTACGCCGGGACTAGCGGGACCGAGCAGTTCTTC. This codes for CASSYAGTSGTEQFF.

This chain joins TRBV7-8 and TRBJ2-7; 10 positions agree with TRBD1. Germline loops: CDR1 SGHVS, CDR2 FQNEAQ. After removal of 4 bases from V and 6 bases from J, the junction contained 9 bases not matched to a gene. The CDR3 is made up of 15 amino acids. The CDR3 DNA reads TGTGCCAGCAGCTGGGGACAGGGGTTTGGCGGCGAGCAGTACTTC. Encoded protein: CASSWGQGFGGEQYF.

The chain recombines TRBV5-4 with TRBJ2-7; D is uncertain. The CDR3 spans 11 residues. Trimming removed 3 bases from V and 2 bases from J, with 3 bases in between. Germline CDR1 SGHNT, CDR2 YYREEE (reference sequence). The chain's CDR3 is CASSSPYEQYF. CDR3 nucleotides: TGTGCCAGCAGCTCTCCCTACGAGCAGTACTTC.

This chain connects TRBV27 to TRBJ1-2; 8 positions match TRBD1. The CDR3 has 15 amino acids. Germline V gene lookup returns CDR1 MNHEY and CDR2 SMNVEV (reference sequence). The V and J ends lost 4 bases and 1 base, in that order; junction bases with no gene match: 5. CDR3 sequence reads: CASSSQGAGNYGYTF. DNA of the CDR3: TGTGCCAGCAGTTCCCAGGGGGCGGGTAACTATGGCTACACCTTC.

V and J are TRBV13 and TRBJ2-1; 9 bases align to TRBD1. V gave up 4 bases and J gave up 5 bases; unmatched junction bases: 6. There are 15 residues in the CDR3. Looked up from germline, CDR1 is PRHDT and CDR2 is FYEKMQ (reference sequence). In nucleotides, the CDR3 is TGTGCCAGCAGCTACAGGGGGCTTGCTAACAATGAGCAGTTCTTC. Translation gives CASSYRGLANNEQFF.

The V and J genes are TRBV4-1 and TRBJ2-7; TRBD2 matches at 12 bases. CDR1 is MGHRA, CDR2 YSYEKL, per germline. V lost 2 bases and J lost 4; bases outside the gene matches: 6. The CDR3 totals 16 residues. The CDR3 here is CASSQPTSGSWYEQYF. The CDR3 region has the DNA TGCGCCAGCAGCCAACCGACTAGCGGGAGTTGGTACGAGCAGTACTTC.

V usage is TRBV18 and J usage is TRBJ2-2; tentative D call: TRBD2 (5 bases). This CDR3 spans 15 amino acids. V lost 8 bases and J lost 0, with 13 bases in between. Germline V gene lookup returns CDR1 KGHSH and CDR2 LQKENI. The CDR3 loop is CASPTGLANTGELFF. In DNA, the CDR3 is TGTGCCAGCCCTACGGGGTTGGCGAACACCGGGGAGCTGTTTTTT. The full variable domain, rest sourced from reference TRBV18 and TRBJ2-2, is NAGVMQNPRHLVRRRGQEARLRCSPMKGHSHVYWYRQLPEEGLKFMVYLQKENIIDESGMPKERFSAEFPKEGPSILRIQQVVRGDSAAYFCASPTGLANTGELFFGEGSRLTVL.

In its sample, this clone was seen once. The chain has TRBV30 and TRBJ2-1; D is possibly TRBD1 (5 bases). CDR3 length: 15 amino acids. The V end lost 7 bases, the J end lost 1 base, and 17 bases lay between the germline ends. The germline V gene has CDR1 GTSNPN and CDR2 SVGIG (reference sequence). CDR3 sequence (DNA): TGTGCCTTATGGAAGGGGTCCCCATCCTACAATGAGCAGTTCTTC. It is translated as CALWKGSPSYNEQFF.

The chain combines TRBV4-3 with TRBJ2-5; 8 bases match TRBD1. The CDR3 totals 17 residues. In germline, CDR1 is LGHNA, CDR2 YSLEER. Trimming took 1 base from V and 0 from J; bases not matched to a gene: 7. The CDR3 sequence: CASSQVRTGGYQETQYF. The CDR3 region has the DNA TGCGCCAGCAGCCAAGTGAGAACAGGGGGGTACCAAGAGACCCAGTACTTC.

This clone has just a few counts. The rearrangement joins TRBV7-3 to TRBJ2-1, with 15 bases lining up with TRBD2. The CDR3 extends over 20 amino acids. CDR1 is SGHTA and CDR2 is FQGTGA in the germline V gene. Germline trimming cut 0 bases from V and 4 bases from J; bases unmatched to any gene: 10. The chain's CDR3 is CASSLTGTSGGPPAYNEQFF. CDR3 nucleotides: TGTGCCAGCAGCTTAACGGGGACTAGCGGGGGGCCACCCGCTTACAATGAGCAGTTCTTC.

CDR3 in DNA: TGTGCCAGCAGCCCCCCTAGGACAGGGAGAGATGAGCAGTTCTTC. Protein: CASSPPRTGRDEQFF. The V gene is TRBV5-4, the J gene TRBJ2-1; 8 positions agree with TRBD1. Germline trimming cut 4 bases from V and 8 bases from J; bases unmatched to any gene: 11. From germline, CDR1 is SGHNT and CDR2 YYREEE (reference sequence). The CDR3 has 15 residues.

This sequence joins TRBV5-1 and TRBJ2-3, with TRBD2 matching 10 bases. CDR3 length: 15 residues. CDR1 SGHRS and CDR2 YFSETQ come from the germline V gene. V shed 4 bases, J shed 6 bases, and the junction held 8 bases outside the gene matches. The CDR3 nucleotides read TGCGCCAGCAGCCCTCGGGGGACTAGCGAGGATACGCAGTATTTT. It encodes CASSPRGTSEDTQYF.